This TCR beta chain emerged from a study of OX40 agonist ivuxolimab in advanced cancers. General notes on the study: Ivuxolimab, which targeted the costimulatory receptor OX40 (CD134), was an agonistic, fully human IgG2 monoclonal antibody. Intravenous ivuxolimab was administered to patients every 2 weeks at six dose levels: 0.01, 0.1, 0.3, 1.5, 3 and 10 mg/kg. Of the 50 to 55 patients in dose escalation, 19 had hepatocellular carcinoma, around 15 had melanoma, 9 had renal cell carcinoma and 9 had head and neck cancer. In the dose-escalation cohort, 75% to 90% of patients were male, and the mean age was roughly 60 years with a range of roughly 23 to 90. Prior anti-PD-1, anti-PD-L1 or anti-CTLA-4 therapy was permitted, and about two fifths of dose-escalation patients had received checkpoint inhibitors. Partial responses were achieved by three dose-escalation patients, of whom one had hepatocellular carcinoma and two had cutaneous melanoma. Peripheral TCRbeta sequencing was intended to test whether TCR sequence diversity was altered and clonal T-cell expansion was caused by ivuxolimab. The monotherapy dose-escalation portion (N = 52 patients) of the phase I ivuxolimab trial is reported in the paper. Paper-wide results and their limitations: In partial responders in the 0.1-3.0 mg/kg groups, normalized peripheral clonal expansion was found to be among the lowest, especially among CD8+ T cells. Low levels of normalized T-cell clonal expansion were also seen in some patients who did not respond. The antigen specificity of the peripheral T cells that underwent clonal expansion was not determined. At doses from 0.1 to 3.0 mg/kg, clonal expansion was seen in both CD4+ and CD8+ blood T cells between baseline and week 6. After ivuxolimab, expanded clones were on average more numerous among CD8+ T cells than among CD4+ T cells.

To sequence the TCRbeta CDR3 region, genomic DNA was isolated from the sorted cells. The immunoSEQ Assay was used for sequencing of TCRbeta CDR3 regions. TCRdb's version of the immuneACCESS table is confined to in-frame rearrangements and falls short of the full clone set. An unresolved V gene accounts for under half of the shortfall where checked; the remainder is of unknown origin. Across this sample there are roughly 48,000 clones, with over 60% seen only once. The top ten clones comprise 6.5% to 9.5% of the sample. The trial excluded patients who had a history of autoimmune disease or were on systemic immunosuppression. Peripheral blood for TCR sequencing was drawn from every dose cohort at baseline, at cycle 4 day 1 and at cycle 7 day 1. The samples were taken from a phase I, first-in-human, multicenter, open-label dose-escalation trial of ivuxolimab. Adults with locally advanced or metastatic melanoma, renal cell, hepatocellular, or head and neck squamous cell carcinoma were enrolled in the trial. Before TCR sequencing, CD4+ T cells and CD8+ T cells were sorted from peripheral blood as separate populations.

In the case of this clone: Its antigen has not been determined. The record has no base qualities; no much larger clone is one base away.

Via the germline V gene (reference sequence), CDR1 is LNHDA and CDR2 SQIVND. The CDR3 numbers 13 residues from cysteine through phenylalanine. The read is trimmed to its CDR3 DNA, 39 bases read in frame from base 1. V is pruned by 8 bases and J by 5 bases, leaving 8 bases of the junction without a gene match. The specimen comprised CD4+ or CD8+ T cells sorted from blood, sampled in a trial of the OX40 agonist ivuxolimab. The rearrangement joined TRBV19 to TRBJ2-5, and TRBD1 matches 7 of the central bases. The sequence was collected from an adult with an advanced solid tumor such as melanoma, head and neck, liver or kidney cancer. The nucleotide sequence reads TGTGCCAGTGGGGGAAACAGGGGCGAGACCCAGTACTTC. It translates as CASGGNRGETQYF.